This is a list of T cell receptor beta chains from one sample in a study of cytotoxic CD8 clonotypes in ibrutinib-treated CLL. Libraries were prepared by immunoSEQ multiplex PCR; TCRdb keeps only in-frame clonotypes and omits some of them. The table records about 49,000 clones, 53% of them present only once. The sequences come from PBMCs, collected after 12 months of ibrutinib treatment. The receptors here all came from a human donor with chronic lymphocytic leukemia. Both conserved end residues are part of each CDR3. D genes are given only for firm matches. Clone size is stated in some rows and not others, as once, few, many or a class when expanded.

.,TRBD2,TRBJ2-7,TRBV5-1,TGCGCCAGCAGCTTACTAGCGGGAGGCTACGAGCAGTACTTC,CASSLLAGGYEQYF
.,TRBD1,TRBJ1-1,TRBV5-4,TGTGCCAGCAGCTTTCCGGGACAGGACACTGAAGCTTTCTTT,CASSFPGQDTEAFF
.,.,TRBJ2-2,TRBV9,TGTGCCAGCAGCGTAAACAGGATTCCGAACACCGGGGAGCTGTTTTTT,CASSVNRIPNTGELFF
few,.,TRBJ1-4,TRBV9,TGTGCCAGCAGCTCCACAGGGACTAATGAAAAACTGTTTTTT,CASSSTGTNEKLFF
.,.,TRBJ1-3,TRBV5-1,TGCGCCAGCAGCTTGGAACCCGACGGACGCTCTGGAAACACCATATATTTT,CASSLEPDGRSGNTIYF
many,TRBD2,TRBJ2-1,TRBV6-1,TGTGCCAGCAGGGATTGGGACTACGTCGATGAGCAGTTCTTC,CASRDWDYVDEQFF
.,.,TRBJ2-1,TRBV10-1,TGCGCCAGCAGTGAGCCCTCGGAGGCGGAGTCAGCCTACAATGAGCAGTTCTTC,CASSEPSEAESAYNEQFF
.,.,TRBJ2-3,TRBV5-1,TGCGCCAGCAGCACGGCCCAAAGCACAGATACGCAGTATTTT,CASSTAQSTDTQYF
.,.,TRBJ1-2,TRBV7-9,TGTGCCAGCAGCACCGAGGTGGGGTCCCACTATGGCTACACCTTC,CASSTEVGSHYGYTF
.,.,TRBJ2-2,TRBV29-1,TGCAGCGTTGCCCAAATGAACACCGGGGAGCTGTTTTTT,CSVAQMNTGELFF